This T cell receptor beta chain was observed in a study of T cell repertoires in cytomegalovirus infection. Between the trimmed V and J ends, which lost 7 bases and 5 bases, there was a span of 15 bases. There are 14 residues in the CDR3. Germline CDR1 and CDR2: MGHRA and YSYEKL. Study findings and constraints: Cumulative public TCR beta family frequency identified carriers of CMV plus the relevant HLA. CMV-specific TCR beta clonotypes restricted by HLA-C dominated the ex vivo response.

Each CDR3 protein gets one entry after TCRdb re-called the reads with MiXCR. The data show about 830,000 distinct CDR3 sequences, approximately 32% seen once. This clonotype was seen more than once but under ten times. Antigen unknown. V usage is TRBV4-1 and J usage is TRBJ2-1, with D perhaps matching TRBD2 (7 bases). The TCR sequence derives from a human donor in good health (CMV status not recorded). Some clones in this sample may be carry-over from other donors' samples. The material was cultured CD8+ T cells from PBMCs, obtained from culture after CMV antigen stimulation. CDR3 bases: TGCGCCAGCAATGGGGGGGCAGGCGACAATGAGCAGTTCTTC. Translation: CASNGGAGDNEQFF.